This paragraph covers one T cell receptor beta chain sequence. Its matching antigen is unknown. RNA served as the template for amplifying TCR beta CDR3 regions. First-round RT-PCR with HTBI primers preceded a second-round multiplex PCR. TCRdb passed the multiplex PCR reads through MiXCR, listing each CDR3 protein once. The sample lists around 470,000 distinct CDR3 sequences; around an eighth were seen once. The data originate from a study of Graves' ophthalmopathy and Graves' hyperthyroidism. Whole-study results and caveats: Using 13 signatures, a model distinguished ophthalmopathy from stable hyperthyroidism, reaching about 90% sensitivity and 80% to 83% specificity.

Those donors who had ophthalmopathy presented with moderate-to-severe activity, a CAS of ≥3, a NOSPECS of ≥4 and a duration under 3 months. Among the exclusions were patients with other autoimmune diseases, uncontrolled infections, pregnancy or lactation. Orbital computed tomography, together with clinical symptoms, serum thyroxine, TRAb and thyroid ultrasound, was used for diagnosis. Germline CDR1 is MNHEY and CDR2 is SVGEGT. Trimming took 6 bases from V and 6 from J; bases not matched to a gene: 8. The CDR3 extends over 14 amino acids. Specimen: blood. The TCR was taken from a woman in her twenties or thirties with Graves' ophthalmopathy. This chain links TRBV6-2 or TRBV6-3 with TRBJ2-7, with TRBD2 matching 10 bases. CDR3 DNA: TGTGCCAGCAGGGCTAGCGGGGGCCCAACCGAGCAGTACTTC. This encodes CASRASGGPTEQYF.